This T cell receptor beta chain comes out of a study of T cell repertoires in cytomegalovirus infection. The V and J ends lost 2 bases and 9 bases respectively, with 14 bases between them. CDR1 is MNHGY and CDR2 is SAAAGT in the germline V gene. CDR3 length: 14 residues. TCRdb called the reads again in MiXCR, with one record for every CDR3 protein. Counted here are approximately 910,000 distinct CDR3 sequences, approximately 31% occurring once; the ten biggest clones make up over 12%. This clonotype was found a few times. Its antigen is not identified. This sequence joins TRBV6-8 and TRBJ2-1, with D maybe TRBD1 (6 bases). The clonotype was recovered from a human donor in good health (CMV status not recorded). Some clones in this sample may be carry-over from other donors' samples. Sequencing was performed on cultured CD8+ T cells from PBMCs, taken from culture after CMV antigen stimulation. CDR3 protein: CASSYGSGVAEQFF. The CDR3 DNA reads TGTGCCAGCAGTTACGGGTCAGGGGTTGCTGAGCAGTTCTTC.